This T cell receptor (beta chain) originates from a study of cytomegalovirus exposure and HLA in healthy donors. General study results and limits: A highly shared variant cluster was judged a likely technical artifact. A later analysis found most CMV-associated TCR beta chains apparently HLA-restricted. With DRB1 most and HLA-C fewest, TCR association rates differed between HLA loci in a later analysis.

V lost 6 bases and J lost 5, with 10 bases in between. CDR3 length: 13 amino acids. CDR1 MDHEN and CDR2 SYDVKM come from the germline V gene. 13 Jbeta primers and 60 Vbeta primers were used for the PCR. Here immunoSEQ multiplex PCR was the method, and the copy in TCRdb shows in-frame clones only, minus some. The sample has about 190,000 clones, roughly 75% seen once; the top ten hold about 4.4%. Comment on this clone: Its antigen remains unknown.

The specimen was PBMCs. The sequence was obtained from a man aged 25-40 years in good health and CMV-seropositive. The gene calls are TRBV28 and TRBJ2-2, with a weak D call TRBD2 (5 bases). The DNA for the CDR3 is TGTGCCAGCAGGCGCCCGGGGACCGGGGAGCTGTTTTTT. The encoded protein is CASRRPGTGELFF.